This TCR beta chain was profiled in a study of blood T cell repertoires in COVID-19. At the level of the study: Acute and convalescent COVID-19 specimens originated in the United States, Italy and Spain. Nucleic acid was either cDNA or gDNA, and it came from T cells, B-cell-depleted T cells, or PBMCs.

Per the original data handling: Amplification from reference gene primers served as the basis for estimated nucleated cell counts. The table came from immunoSEQ multiplex PCR; TCRdb's copy has only in-frame clones and leaves some out. The V and J calls and clone size are taken from that table; D and trimming were inferred from the DNA. This table has just under 40,000 clones, more than 65% appearing once. Germline V lookup: CDR1 SNHLY, CDR2 FYNNEI. The V segment lost 5 bases and the J segment 3 bases; nucleotides outside the gene matches: 4. The CDR3 length is 15 residues. The material sequenced was peripheral blood. This sequence originates from a man between 65 and 85 years old with acute or convalescent COVID-19. This chain joins TRBV2 and TRBJ2-5; 12 bases fit TRBD2. The CDR3 spells CASSLGLAGKETQYF. CDR3 DNA: TGTGCCAGCAGTCTAGGACTAGCGGGGAAAGAGACCCAGTACTTC.